The 2 T cell receptor beta chains reported below all come from one sample, sequenced in a study of PD-L1 blockade in urothelial cancer (dated by TCRdb to 2016 to 2017). Libraries were made using the immunoSEQ multiplex PCR assay. TCRdb stores this immuneACCESS table with in-frame sequences only. Part of the clones is absent; in the studies checked, under half of the shortfall reflects unresolved V genes, and no reason is known for the rest. Within this sample are tens of thousands of clones, with approximately 83% of them counted one time only. Roughly 17% of the sample comes from the top ten. The material sequenced was PBMCs, taken around atezolizumab (anti-PD-L1) treatment. These receptors all come from a man aged 55 to 70 with urothelial cancer.

The chain carries TRBV29-1 and TRBJ2-5; 7 nucleotides line up with TRBD2. Losses at the gene ends were 2 bases for V and 3 bases for J; bases not matched to a gene: 6. The CDR3 runs to 14 residues. The germline gives CDR1 SQVTM, CDR2 ANQGSEA. The CDR3 loop is CSVEPLADKETQYF. In DNA, the CDR3 is TGCAGCGTTGAACCCCTAGCGGACAAAGAGACCCAGTACTTC.

The chain recombines TRBV5-1 with TRBJ1-3; TRBD1 matches 8 bases. V lost 0 bases, J lost 3 bases, and 14 bases stayed unmatched. Germline V gives CDR1 SGHRS, CDR2 YFSETQ. This CDR3 is built from 19 residues. The CDR3 DNA reads TGCGCCAGCAGCTTGGGGCCCGCAGGGACAGGCAGCGTTGGAAACACCATATATTTT. Protein: CASSLGPAGTGSVGNTIYF.